This T cell receptor beta chain originates from a study of blood T cell repertoires in COVID-19. As for the study in general: Some COVID-19 samples were acute and others convalescent; all came from the United States, Italy and Spain. T cells, B-cell-depleted T cells, or PBMCs supplied cDNA or gDNA.

CDR1 SGHTA and CDR2 FQGTGA come from the germline V gene. This CDR3 has 13 amino acids. The V gene lost 5 bases and the J gene lost 3 bases, with 10 bases spanning the gap. In the study's own analysis: Cell counts per sample came from amplifying reference gene primers. Sequencing used immunoSEQ multiplex PCR; TCRdb keeps in-frame clones, though not all of them. The V and J calls and clone size come from that table; D and trimming were worked out from the DNA. The sample shows around 97,000 clones, nearly 90% of them seen only once. The J gene is TRBJ2-5, the V gene TRBV7-3; D might be TRBD1 (5 bases). Source material: peripheral blood. This clonotype originated in a man over 45 in a cohort sampled during active COVID-19. CDR3 sequence reads: CASSAHRKETQYF. CDR3 nucleotides: TGTGCCAGCAGCGCCCACAGGAAAGAGACCCAGTACTTC.